The 7 T cell receptor beta chains below were found in one sample sequenced in a study of blood T cell repertoires in COVID-19 (dated by TCRdb to between 2020 and 2021). Preparation of the library involved the immunoSEQ multiplex PCR assay. Imported from immuneACCESS, the table was reduced by TCRdb to in-frame sequences with V and J called. These copies leave out some clones; in studies compared against another copy, an unresolved V gene accounts for under half, and the cause of the remainder is not known. For this sample there are 100,000 or so clones; approximately 92% appear just once. 4% to 4.5% of the sample rests with the top ten. What was sequenced was peripheral blood. Every receptor here comes from a man aged 18 to 30 with acute or convalescent COVID-19.

This clone was recorded once. This chain connects TRBV18 to TRBJ1-6; D may be TRBD1 (6 bases). The germline gives CDR1 KGHSH, CDR2 LQKENI. The CDR3 contains 15 residues. Between the trimmed V and J ends, which lost 4 bases and 7 bases, there was a span of 14 bases. The CDR3 reads CASSLSTGDNSPLHF. In DNA, the CDR3 is TGTGCCAGCTCACTTTCGACAGGAGACAATTCACCCCTCCACTTT.

This chain joins TRBV18 and TRBJ1-6; 8 bases line up with TRBD1. The CDR3 totals 14 residues. Germline V gene lookup returns CDR1 KGHSH and CDR2 LQKENI. With 5 bases clipped from V and 9 bases from J, the junction kept 6 bases outside the gene matches. The CDR3 is CASSSQGAVSPLHF. Here the CDR3 DNA reads TGTGCCAGCTCATCCCAGGGGGCGGTTTCACCCCTCCACTTT.

V usage is TRBV5-1 and J usage is TRBJ2-7, with 8 bases identical to TRBD2. V trimming: 4 bases; J trimming: 2 bases; junction bases outside the gene matches: 8. Germline V gene lookup returns CDR1 SGHRS and CDR2 YFSETQ. The CDR3 contains 15 residues. CDR3 sequence: CASSDPGGITYEQYF. CDR3 in DNA: TGCGCCAGCAGCGATCCGGGGGGGATTACCTACGAGCAGTACTTC.

A few counts support this clone. This sequence joins TRBV7-7 and TRBJ2-5, with TRBD2 matching over 10 bases. This CDR3 has 16 amino acids. J gave up 4 bases and V 1 base, and 6 bases lay outside the gene matches. The germline gives CDR1 SSHAT, CDR2 FNYEAQ (reference sequence). The DNA for the CDR3 is TGTGCCAGCAGCTTAGGACTAGCGGGTGGAGGAGAGACCCAGTACTTC. The encoded protein is CASSLGLAGGGETQYF.

This chain connects TRBV10-2 to TRBJ1-6, with TRBD1 identical over 11 bases. The CDR3 consists of 16 residues. Per germline, CDR1 WSHSY and CDR2 SAAADI. V lost 0 bases, J lost 9 bases, and 4 bases stayed unmatched. CDR3 nucleotide sequence: TGCGCCAGCAGTGAGTCAGGGACAGGGGGAAGTTCACCCCTCCACTTT. It codes for CASSESGTGGSSPLHF.

This clone was picked up one time. This sequence joins TRBV27 and TRBJ2-7; TRBD1 aligns across 9 bases. The CDR3 spans 16 residues. The germline CDR1 and CDR2 sequences are MNHEY and SMNVEV (reference sequence). The V segment lost 2 bases and the J segment 7 bases; nucleotides outside the gene matches: 12. This chain's CDR3 is CASSLNRLQGAGEQYF. The CDR3 DNA follows: TGTGCCAGCAGTTTAAATAGGTTACAGGGGGCGGGGGAGCAGTACTTC.

This sequence joins TRBV7-7 and TRBJ2-7, with TRBD2 matching over 11 bases. The length of the CDR3 is 15 residues. The junction had 5 bases not matched to a gene; V was cut back by 5 bases and J by 2 bases. Germline assignment: CDR1 SSHAT and CDR2 FNYEAQ (reference sequence). Written as DNA, the CDR3 is TGTGCCAGCAGCGTACTAGCGGGAGAGGCCTACGAGCAGTACTTC. It specifies CASSVLAGEAYEQYF. The full variable domain, completed using reference TRBV7-7 and TRBJ2-7, is GAGVSQSPRYKVTKRGQDVTLRCDPISSHATLYWYQQALGQGPEFLTYFNYEAQPDKSGLPSDRFSAERPEGSISTLTIQRTEQRDSAMYRCASSVLAGEAYEQYFGPGTRLTVT.